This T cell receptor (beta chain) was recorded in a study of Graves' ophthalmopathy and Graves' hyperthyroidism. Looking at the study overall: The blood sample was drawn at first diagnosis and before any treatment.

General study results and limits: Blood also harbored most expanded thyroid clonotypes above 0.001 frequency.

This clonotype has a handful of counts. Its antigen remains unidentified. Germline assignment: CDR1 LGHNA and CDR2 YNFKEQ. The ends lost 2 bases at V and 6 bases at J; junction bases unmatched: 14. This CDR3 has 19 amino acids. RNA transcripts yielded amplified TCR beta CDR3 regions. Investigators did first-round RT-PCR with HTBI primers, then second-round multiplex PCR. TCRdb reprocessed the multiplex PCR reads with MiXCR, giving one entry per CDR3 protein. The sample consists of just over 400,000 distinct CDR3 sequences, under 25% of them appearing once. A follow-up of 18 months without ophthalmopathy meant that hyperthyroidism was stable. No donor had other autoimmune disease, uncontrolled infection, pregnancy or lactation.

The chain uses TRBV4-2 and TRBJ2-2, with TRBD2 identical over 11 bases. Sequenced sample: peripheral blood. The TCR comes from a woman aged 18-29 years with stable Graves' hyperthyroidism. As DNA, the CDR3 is TGTGCCAGCAGCCAATTTCCGGGACTAGCGGCTAACAAGGCCGGGGAGCTGTTTTTT. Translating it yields CASSQFPGLAANKAGELFF.